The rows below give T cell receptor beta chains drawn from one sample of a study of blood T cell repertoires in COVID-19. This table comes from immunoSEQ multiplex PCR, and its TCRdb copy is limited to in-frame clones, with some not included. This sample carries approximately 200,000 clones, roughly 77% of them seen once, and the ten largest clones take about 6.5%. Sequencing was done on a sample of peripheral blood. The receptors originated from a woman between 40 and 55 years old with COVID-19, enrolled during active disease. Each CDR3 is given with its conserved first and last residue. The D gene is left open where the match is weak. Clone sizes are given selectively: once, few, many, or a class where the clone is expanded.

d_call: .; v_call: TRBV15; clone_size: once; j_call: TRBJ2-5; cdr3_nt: TGTGCCACCAGCAGAGAGTGGACAGCTCCTCTTCGTCCCCAAGAGACCCAGTACTTC; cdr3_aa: CATSREWTAPLRPQETQYF
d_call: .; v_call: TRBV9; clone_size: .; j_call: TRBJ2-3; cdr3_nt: TGTGCCAGCAGGCGAGAGGGTGGCGCAGATACGCAGTATTTT; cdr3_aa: CASRREGGADTQYF
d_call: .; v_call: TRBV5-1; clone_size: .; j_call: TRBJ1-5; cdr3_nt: TGCGCCAGCAGCGCGGCGGGGGACCAGCCCCAGCATTTT; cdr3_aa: CASSAAGDQPQHF
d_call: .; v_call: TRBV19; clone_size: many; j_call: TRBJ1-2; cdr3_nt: TGTGCCACCTCCGAAAAGGGCTGGGGAGCCTATGGCTACACCTTC; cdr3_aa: CATSEKGWGAYGYTF
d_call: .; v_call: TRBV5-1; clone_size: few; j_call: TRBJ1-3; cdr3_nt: TGCGCCAGCAGCTTGGACCCCAGTGGCAGGCTGGGAAACACCATATATTTT; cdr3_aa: CASSLDPSGRLGNTIYF
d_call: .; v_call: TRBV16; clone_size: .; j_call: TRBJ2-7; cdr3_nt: TGTGCCAGCAGCCCGCTGGACGGGGAAGCCTACGAGCAGTACTTC; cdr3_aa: CASSPLDGEAYEQYF
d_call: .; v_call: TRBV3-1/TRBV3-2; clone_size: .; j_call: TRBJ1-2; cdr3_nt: TGTGCCAGCAGCCAAGATGTCGCTAACTATGGCTACACCTTC; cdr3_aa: CASSQDVANYGYTF
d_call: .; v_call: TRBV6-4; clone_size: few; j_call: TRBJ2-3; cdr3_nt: TGTGCCAGCAGTGACCCCGAACACCCCACAGATACGCAGTATTTT; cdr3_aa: CASSDPEHPTDTQYF
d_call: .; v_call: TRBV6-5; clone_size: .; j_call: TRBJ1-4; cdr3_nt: TGTGCCAGCAGTTACGAAGGGGGAAGCACTAATGAAAAACTGTTTTTT; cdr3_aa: CASSYEGGSTNEKLFF
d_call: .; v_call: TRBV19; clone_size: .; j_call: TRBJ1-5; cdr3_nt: TGTGCCAGTAGTATCCGCAGGGGCCACGATCAGCCCCAGCATTTT; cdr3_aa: CASSIRRGHDQPQHF
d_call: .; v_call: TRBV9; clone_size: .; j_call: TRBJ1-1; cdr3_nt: TGTGCCAGCAGCCCAATAGTCAGATTAGGAGTGAACACTGAAGCTTTCTTT; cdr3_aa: CASSPIVRLGVNTEAFF
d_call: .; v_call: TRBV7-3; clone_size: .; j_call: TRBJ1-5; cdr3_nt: TGTGCCAGCAGCTCGCAGGGTGGGCAGCCCCAGCATTTT; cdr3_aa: CASSSQGGQPQHF
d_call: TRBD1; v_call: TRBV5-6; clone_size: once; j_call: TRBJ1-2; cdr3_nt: TGTGCCAGCAGCTTCACAGGGGGTCATGGCTACACCTTC; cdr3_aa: CASSFTGGHGYTF
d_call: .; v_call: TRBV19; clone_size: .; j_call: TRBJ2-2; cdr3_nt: TGTGCCAGTAGTATCCGGGGTATCGGGGAGCTGTTTTTT; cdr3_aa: CASSIRGIGELFF
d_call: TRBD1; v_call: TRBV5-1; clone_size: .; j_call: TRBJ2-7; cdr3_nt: TGCGCCAGCAGCTACGGACAGGGGTCTACCTACGAGCAGTACTTC; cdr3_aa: CASSYGQGSTYEQYF
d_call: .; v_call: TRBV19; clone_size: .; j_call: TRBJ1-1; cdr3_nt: TGTGCCAGTAGTATAGCACCAGTAATGAACACTGAAGCTTTCTTT; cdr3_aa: CASSIAPVMNTEAFF
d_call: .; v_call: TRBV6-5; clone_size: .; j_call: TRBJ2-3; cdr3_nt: TGTGCCAGCAGGATAACAGGGCTCGGAGATACGCAGTATTTT; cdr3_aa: CASRITGLGDTQYF
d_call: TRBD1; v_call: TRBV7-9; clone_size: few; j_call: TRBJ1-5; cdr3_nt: TGTGCCAGCAGCGGACAGGGGGATCAGCCCCAGCATTTT; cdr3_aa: CASSGQGDQPQHF
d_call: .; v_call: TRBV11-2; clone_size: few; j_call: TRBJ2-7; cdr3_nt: TGTGCCAGCAGCTTGTTACAGAGTTACGAGCAGTACTTC; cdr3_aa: CASSLLQSYEQYF
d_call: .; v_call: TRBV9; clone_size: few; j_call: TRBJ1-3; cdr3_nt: TGTGCCAGCAGCGTCTTCTCTGGGCAGTACTCTGGAAACACCATATATTTT; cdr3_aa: CASSVFSGQYSGNTIYF
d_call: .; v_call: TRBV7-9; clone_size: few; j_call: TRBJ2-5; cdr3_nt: TGTGCCAGCAGTACTAGGGTAGGGTTTGGAGAGACCCAGTACTTC; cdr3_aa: CASSTRVGFGETQYF
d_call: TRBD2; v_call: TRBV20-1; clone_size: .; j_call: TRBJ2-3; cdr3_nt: TGCAGTGCTAGTCCCCGGGCGGGGGTCACAGATACGCAGTATTTT; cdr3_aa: CSASPRAGVTDTQYF
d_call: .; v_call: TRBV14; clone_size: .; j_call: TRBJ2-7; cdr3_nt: TGTGCCAGCAGCCAAGGATCCCCTTATCCAGCGGATAAGTACGAGCAGTACTTC; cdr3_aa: CASSQGSPYPADKYEQYF
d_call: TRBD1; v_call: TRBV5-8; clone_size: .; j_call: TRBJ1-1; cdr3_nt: TGTGCCAGCAACGCGGGACAGGCGGGCACTGAAGCTTTCTTT; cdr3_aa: CASNAGQAGTEAFF
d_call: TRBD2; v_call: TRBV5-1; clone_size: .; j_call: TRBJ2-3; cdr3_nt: TGCGCCAGCAGCAACGGGAGGGGGAATAGTATAGTAGCAGATACGCAGTATTTT; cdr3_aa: CASSNGRGNSIVADTQYF
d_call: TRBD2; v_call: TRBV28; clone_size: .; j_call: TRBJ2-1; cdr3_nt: TGTGCCAGCAGTTTGGTAGCGGGGCGTCTCCCGAGCTCCTACAATGAGCAGTTCTTC; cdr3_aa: CASSLVAGRLPSSYNEQFF
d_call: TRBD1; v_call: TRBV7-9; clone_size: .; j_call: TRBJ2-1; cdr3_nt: TGTGCCAGCAGGCAAAAAGAGACAGGGGGCGCGAATGAGCAGTTCTTC; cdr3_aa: CASRQKETGGANEQFF
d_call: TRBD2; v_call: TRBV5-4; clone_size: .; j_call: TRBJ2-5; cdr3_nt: TGTGCCAGCAGCATCCCTTTGGCGGGAGGTGAGACCCAGTACTTC; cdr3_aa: CASSIPLAGGETQYF
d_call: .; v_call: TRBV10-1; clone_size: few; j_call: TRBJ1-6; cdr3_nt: TGCGCCAGCAGTGAAAGGTCGGGGAATTCACCCCTCCACTTT; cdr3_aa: CASSERSGNSPLHF
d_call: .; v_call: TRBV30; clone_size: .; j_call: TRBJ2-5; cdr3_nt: TGTGCCTGGAGTGGAGGGCAGTTAGAGACCCAGTACTTC; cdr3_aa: CAWSGGQLETQYF
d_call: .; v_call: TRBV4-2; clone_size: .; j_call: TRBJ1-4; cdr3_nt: TGTGCCAGCAGCCCGGGACTTAATGAAAAACTGTTTTTT; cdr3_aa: CASSPGLNEKLFF
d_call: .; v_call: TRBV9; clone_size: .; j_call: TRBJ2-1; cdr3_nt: TGTGCCAGCAGCGTAACAGGGAGCGGAAACAATGAGCAGTTCTTC; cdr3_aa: CASSVTGSGNNEQFF
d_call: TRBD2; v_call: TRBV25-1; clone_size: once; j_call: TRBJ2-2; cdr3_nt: TGTGCCAGCAGTGAATCACGACTAGCGGGAAGGAGGATCGGGGAGCTGTTTTTT; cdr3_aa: CASSESRLAGRRIGELFF
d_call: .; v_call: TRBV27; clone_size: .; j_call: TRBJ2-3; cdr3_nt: TGTGCCACCCTTGGGGTGGGGATCGGAGGAAATAGGGCGGATACGCAGTATTTT; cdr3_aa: CATLGVGIGGNRADTQYF
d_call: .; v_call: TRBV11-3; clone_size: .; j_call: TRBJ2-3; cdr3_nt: TGTGCCAGCAGTCCATCGTATGGGCCAACAGATACGCAGTATTTT; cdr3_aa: CASSPSYGPTDTQYF
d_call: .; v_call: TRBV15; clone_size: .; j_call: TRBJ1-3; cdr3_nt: TGTGCCACCAGCAGAGACACGGGAGGTAGCACCATATATTTT; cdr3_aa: CATSRDTGGSTIYF
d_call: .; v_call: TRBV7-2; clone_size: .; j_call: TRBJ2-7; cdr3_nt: TGTGCCAGCAGCTTATACAGGGCCACCGCCGAGCAGTACTTC; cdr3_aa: CASSLYRATAEQYF
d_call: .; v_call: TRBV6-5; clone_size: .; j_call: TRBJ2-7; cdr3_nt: TGTGCCAGCAGCTACGTTCAGGGAGGTACCTACGAGCAGTACTTC; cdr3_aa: CASSYVQGGTYEQYF
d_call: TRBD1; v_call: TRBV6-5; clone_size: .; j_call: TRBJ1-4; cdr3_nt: TGTGCCAGCAGTCGAGGGGGCGCAGGGGAAAAACTGTTTTTT; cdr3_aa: CASSRGGAGEKLFF
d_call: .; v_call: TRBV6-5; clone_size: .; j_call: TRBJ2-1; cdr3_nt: TGTGCCAGCAGTAAGGACAGGAGGGAATACAATGAGCAGTTCTTC; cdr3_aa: CASSKDRREYNEQFF
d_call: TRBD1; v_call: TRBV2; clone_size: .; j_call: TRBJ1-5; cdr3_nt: TGTGCCAGCACAGGGGGCGTTAATCAGCCCCAGCATTTT; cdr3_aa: CASTGGVNQPQHF
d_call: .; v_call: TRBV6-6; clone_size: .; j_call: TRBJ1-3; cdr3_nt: TGTGCCAGCAGTTACCAGGGTTTCGGAAACACCATATATTTT; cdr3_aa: CASSYQGFGNTIYF
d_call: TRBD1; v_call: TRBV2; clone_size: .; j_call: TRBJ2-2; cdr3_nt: TGTGCCAGCAGGGTAGGGACAGGGGGCACCGGGGAGCTGTTTTTT; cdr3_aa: CASRVGTGGTGELFF
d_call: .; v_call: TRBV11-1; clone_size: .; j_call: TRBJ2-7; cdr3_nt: TGTGCCAGCAGCTTAGTGACAGGAGATTACGAGCAGTACTTC; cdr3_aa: CASSLVTGDYEQYF
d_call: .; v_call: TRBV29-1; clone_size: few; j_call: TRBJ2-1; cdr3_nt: TGCAGCGTTCTCCGGAGTGGCTACAATGAGCAGTTCTTC; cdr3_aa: CSVLRSGYNEQFF
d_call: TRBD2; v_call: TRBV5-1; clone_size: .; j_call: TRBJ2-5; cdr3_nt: TGCGCCAGCAGCTTCACTAGCGGGGGTGGGGAGACCCAGTACTTC; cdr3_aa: CASSFTSGGGETQYF
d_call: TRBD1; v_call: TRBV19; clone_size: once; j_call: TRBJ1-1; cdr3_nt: TGTGCCAGTAGTATAGGTGCAGGGGGGAATGAAGCTTTCTTT; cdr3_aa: CASSIGAGGNEAFF
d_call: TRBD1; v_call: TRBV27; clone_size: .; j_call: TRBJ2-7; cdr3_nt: TGTGCCAGCAGTCCATCGGGACAGGGTAGGGACGAGCAGTACTTC; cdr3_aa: CASSPSGQGRDEQYF
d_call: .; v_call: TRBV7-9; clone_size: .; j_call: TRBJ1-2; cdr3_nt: TGTGCCAGCAGCTCGGAACTGCGGCGGCAGAACTATGGCTACACCTTC; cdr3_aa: CASSSELRRQNYGYTF
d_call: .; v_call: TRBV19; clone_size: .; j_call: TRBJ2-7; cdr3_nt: TGTGCCAGTAGTCAACCAGGGTATCCGACCTACGAGCAGTACTTC; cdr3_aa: CASSQPGYPTYEQYF
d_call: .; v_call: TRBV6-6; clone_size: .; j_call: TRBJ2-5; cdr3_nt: TGTGCCAGCAGTTACAGGCAGGGAATAGCAGAGACCCAGTACTTC; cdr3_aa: CASSYRQGIAETQYF